The clone carrying this T cell receptor (beta chain) was detected many times. Antigen specificity is unknown. This sample was taken from a study of T cells in Graves' hyperthyroidism and ophthalmopathy. As for the study in general: Peripheral blood was obtained at initial diagnosis, preceding any treatment. Study-level points and caveats: From stable hyperthyroidism, ophthalmopathy was set apart by a 13 V-J model. Among thyroid clonotypes expanded above 0.001, most also appeared in blood.

RNA transcripts were the template for amplifying TCR beta CDR3 regions. Researchers ran a first-round RT-PCR on the TCR CDR3 using the HTBI primer set. TCRdb called the multiplex PCR reads again in MiXCR, with one record for every CDR3 protein. The sample has roughly 250,000 distinct CDR3 sequences, less than 20% seen once. Sequenced input: blood. This clonotype was obtained from a woman aged 18 to 35 with Graves' ophthalmopathy.

CDR3 in amino acids: CASSHRPAGDTEAFF. In DNA, the CDR3 is TGTGCCAGCAGCCATAGGCCCGCAGGGGACACTGAAGCTTTCTTT. The V and J genes are TRBV3-1 and TRBJ1-1; a possible D gene is TRBD1 (6 bases). CDR3 length: 15 amino acids. The germline gives CDR1 LGHDT, CDR2 YNNKEL (reference sequence). V was shortened by 3 bases and J by 3 bases, with 14 bases between the two germline ends.